One and the same sample provided the 9 T cell receptor beta chains below, sequenced in a study of blood T cell repertoires in COVID-19 (dated by TCRdb to 2018 to 2021). To prepare the library, the immunoSEQ multiplex PCR assay was applied. Drawn from immuneACCESS, this table holds only the in-frame rearrangements with V and J called that TCRdb kept. Clones are partly lost; checked studies trace under half to an unresolved V gene and leave the rest unexplained. The sample profile shows 130,000 or so clones; roughly two thirds of them were found once. The ten largest account for 1.5% to 2% of the sample. Sequencing was carried out using peripheral blood. The receptor set was obtained from a woman in her seventies with acute or convalescent COVID-19.

The CDR3 coding sequence is TGTGCCAGCAGCCCACTGACACGGAACACTGAAGCTTTCTTT. Amino acids: CASSPLTRNTEAFF. The rearrangement uses TRBV9 and TRBJ1-1; D gene ambiguous. This CDR3 has 14 amino acids. Deletions cut 4 bases from V and 1 base from J, with 11 bases between. Germline V gives CDR1 SGDLS, CDR2 YYNGEE.

Judged by abundance, this clone is medium-sized (0.01 to 0.1%). This rearrangement joins TRBV6-2 or TRBV6-3 to TRBJ2-5, with 8 bases fitting TRBD2. The germline V gene has CDR1 MNHEY and CDR2 SVGEGT. The CDR3 contains 16 residues. Trimming at V came to 1 base and at J to 0 bases, leaving 4 bases not matched to a gene. CDR3 loop: CASSYFRGGYQETQYF. The DNA for the CDR3 is TGTGCCAGCAGTTACTTCCGCGGGGGGTACCAAGAGACCCAGTACTTC.

The J gene is TRBJ1-5, the V gene TRBV12-3 or TRBV12-4, with D unresolved. The CDR3 length is 13 residues. Trimming shortened V by 5 bases and J by 0 bases, and 5 bases separated the two germline ends. In nucleotides, the CDR3 is TGTGCCAGCAGTCGAGGTAGCAATCAGCCCCAGCATTTT. Translation gives CASSRGSNQPQHF.

This clone was observed once. CDR3 bases: TGTGCCAGCAGCCCTCGAGCGGGGGGCCACAATGAGCAGTTCTTC. The encoded protein is CASSPRAGGHNEQFF. This rearrangement joins TRBV13 to TRBJ2-1; 9 positions match TRBD2. This CDR3 is 15 amino acids long. Trimming removed 5 bases from V and 5 bases from J; junction bases left unmatched: 7. CDR1 and CDR2 from the germline V gene are PRHDT and FYEKMQ (reference sequence). The whole variable domain, remainder taken from reference TRBV13 and TRBJ2-1, is AAGVIQSPRHLIKEKRETATLKCYPIPRHDTVYWYQQGPGQDPQFLISFYEKMQSDKGSIPDRFSAQQFSDYHSELNMSSLELGDSALYFCASSPRAGGHNEQFFGPGTRLTVL.

This clone was found a few times. Written as DNA, the CDR3 is TGCGCCAGCAGTGATGGCGGGGGCACAGATACGCAGTATTTT. Translating it yields CASSDGGGTDTQYF. The chain combines TRBV10-1 with TRBJ2-3, with D perhaps matching TRBD2 (6 bases). The CDR3 contains 14 residues. Per the germline V gene, CDR1 is WNHNN and CDR2 is SYGVQD (reference sequence). Trimming removed 3 bases at V and 1 base at J, with 8 bases between.

This clone appeared a single time. Written as DNA, the CDR3 is TGTGCCAGTAGTCCGGACAGGGGGGGAAACACCATATATTTT. Residues: CASSPDRGGNTIYF. V usage is TRBV19 and J usage is TRBJ1-3, with 10 bases aligning to TRBD1. The CDR3 length is 14 residues. Germline loops: CDR1 LNHDA, CDR2 SQIVND (reference sequence). With V trimmed by 5 bases and J by 4 bases, 2 bases remained unmatched.

V is TRBV6-5 and J is TRBJ2-2; D may be TRBD2 (5 bases). There are 15 residues in the CDR3. Germline CDR1 MNHEY, CDR2 SVGAGI. Trimming left V 6 bases short and J 6 bases short, with 17 bases between. This CDR3 reads CASSARVEDPGELFF. DNA for the CDR3: TGTGCCAGCAGCGCGAGGGTTGAGGACCCCGGGGAGCTGTTTTTT.

This chain joins TRBV9 and TRBJ2-2; 8 nucleotides line up with TRBD2. The CDR3 totals 16 residues. CDR1 SGDLS and CDR2 YYNGEE come from the germline V gene. Trimming took 4 bases from V and 1 from J; bases not matched to a gene: 6. CDR3 coding DNA: TGTGCCAGCAGCCCCCGAAGCGGGAGGAACACCGGGGAGCTGTTTTTT. It codes for CASSPRSGRNTGELFF.

V is TRBV6-2 or TRBV6-3 and J is TRBJ1-2; 7 bases match TRBD1. Germline loops: CDR1 MNHEY, CDR2 SVGEGT. With 5 bases clipped from V and 4 bases from J, the junction kept 7 bases outside the gene matches. The CDR3 covers 14 residues. The CDR3 DNA reads TGTGCCAGCAGTGACCCGGGACAGCTCTATGGCTACACCTTC. It specifies CASSDPGQLYGYTF.